This T cell receptor (beta chain) is drawn from a study of beta chain features in type 1 diabetes. CD4+ naive, central memory, regulatory and stem cell-like memory cells were sorted via CD45RO/CCR7/CD25/CD127/CD95/CD27. Study-wide points: cDNA sequencing could over-represent cells with high TCR expression. Patients and controls would be equally affected if PCR favored shorter templates. Moderate but significant shortening of TCRB CDR3s was recorded in all four CD4+ subsets from Type 1 diabetes patients.

cDNA synthesis used the whole RNA isolate, giving expressed TCRB sequences. The average output of naive, central memory and regulatory T cell samples was about 3.57 million reads. Produced via immunoSEQ multiplex PCR; TCRdb's table is partial and in-frame only. Of 680,000 or so clones listed, 10% to 15% are singletons. Concerning this clone itself: Its antigen is unknown.

The receptor was isolated from a man aged 18 to 30 with type 1 diabetes. The sequenced sample was naive CD4+ T cells from blood.

This CDR3 is CASSLTTGLSRGYTF. Here the CDR3 DNA reads TGTGCCAGCAGCCTCACTACCGGCCTCTCGCGTGGCTACACCTTC. The genes are TRBV6-1 and TRBJ1-2; D call uncertain. Trimming removed 6 bases at V and 7 bases at J, with 21 bases between. This CDR3 is built from 15 residues. Germline loops: CDR1 MNHNS, CDR2 SASEGT.